A selection of T cell receptor beta chains follows, all from one sample in a study of shared clonotypes between healthy human individuals. Method: immunoSEQ multiplex PCR; TCRdb's copy keeps in-frame clones and lacks some. The profile covers around 440,000 clones, with over 60% appearing a single time and approximately 12% taken by the ten largest. Material for sequencing was PBMCs. The receptors were sampled from a woman in her 40s in good health. Some clones in this sample may be carry-over from other donors' samples. Each CDR3 is given with its conserved first and last residue. D genes are given only for firm matches. Size tells how often a clone was seen (once, few, many) or the class of an expanded clone, and some rows leave it out.

TGTGCCAGCAGCTCTCCCGGGACAGGGCAAGAGACCCAGTACTTC	CASSSPGTGQETQYF	15	NA	TRBV7-9	TRBJ2-5	TRBD1
TGTGCTCGAGGCGGACTAGACCTTAATGAGCAGTTCTTC	CARGGLDLNEQFF	13	NA	TRBV30	TRBJ2-1	TRBD2
TGCGCCAGCAGCCAAAATACAGCGACAGGGGGCGGTGAAGCTTTCTTT	CASSQNTATGGGEAFF	16	NA	TRBV4-1	TRBJ1-1	TRBD1
TGTGCCAGCAGCAAGGCTGGCTGGTGGGAGCTGTTTTTT	CASSKAGWWELFF	13	NA	TRBV7-9	TRBJ2-2	NA
TGTGCCAGCTCACCGGGGACTAGCGGGAGGGGCACAGATACGCAGTATTTT	CASSPGTSGRGTDTQYF	17	NA	TRBV18	TRBJ2-3	TRBD2
TGTGCCAGTAGTATCCGGGACGGGAATCAGCCCCAGCATTTT	CASSIRDGNQPQHF	14	NA	TRBV19	TRBJ1-5	NA
TGCGCCAGCAGCTTGGATCCGGGGGCGCAATACGAGCAGTACTTC	CASSLDPGAQYEQYF	15	NA	TRBV5-1	TRBJ2-7	NA
TGTGCCAGCAGCTCTCGTACGGGGGCGGATCAGCCCCAGCATTTT	CASSSRTGADQPQHF	15	once	TRBV5-6	TRBJ1-5	NA
TGTGCCAGCAGCTTAGTCGGCACTGCTGCCTACGAGCAGTACTTC	CASSLVGTAAYEQYF	15	NA	TRBV7-2	TRBJ2-7	NA
TGTGCCAGCAGCTTAGAAGATTCAGGGGAAGGCTACACCTTC	CASSLEDSGEGYTF	14	many	TRBV7-8	TRBJ1-2	NA
TGTGCCAACAAGAGACGCCGTGGGTGGACTGAAGCTTTCTTT	CANKRRRGWTEAFF	14	NA	TRBV6-4	TRBJ1-1	NA
TGTGCCAGCAGTTCCCAGGGCTACCAAGAGACCCAGTACTTC	CASSSQGYQETQYF	14	NA	TRBV27	TRBJ2-5	NA
TGTGCCAGCAGAAAAAGCGGGTCCTACGAGCAGTACTTC	CASRKSGSYEQYF	13	once	TRBV27	TRBJ2-7	NA
TGCGCCAGCAGCCCGACCCCCGGAGAGACCCAGTACTTC	CASSPTPGETQYF	13	NA	TRBV5-1	TRBJ2-5	NA
TGTGCCAGCCCTCTACAGTATTTT	CASPLQYF	8	NA	TRBV7-2	TRBJ2-3	NA
TGTGCCAGCAGTTACTACCGTAGGGAGAACACTGAAGCTTTCTTT	CASSYYRRENTEAFF	15	NA	TRBV6-5	TRBJ1-1	NA
TGTGCCAGTCGACTAGCGGGGACCTACGAGCAGTACTTC	CASRLAGTYEQYF	13	NA	TRBV27	TRBJ2-7	TRBD2
TGTGCCAGCAGTTTATGGGGGGGGCCTCACAATGAGCAGTTCTTC	CASSLWGGPHNEQFF	15	NA	TRBV28	TRBJ2-1	NA
TGTGCCAGCAGTTTAACCGGACTAGCGACCCAGTACTTC	CASSLTGLATQYF	13	NA	TRBV27	TRBJ2-5	TRBD2
TGTGCCAGCAGTTTCCGGGACGCCGGTACCTACGAGCAGTACTTC	CASSFRDAGTYEQYF	15	NA	TRBV6-5	TRBJ2-7	NA
TGTGCCAGTAGTATGGGCCTCGGGGGTCGGGAGACCCAGTACTTC	CASSMGLGGRETQYF	15	few	TRBV19	TRBJ2-5	NA
TGTGCCAGCAGCTCTAAGGGTGGCCTCGGGGGCTATGAGCAGTTCTTC	CASSSKGGLGGYEQFF	16	NA	TRBV7-3	TRBJ2-1	NA
TGTGCCAGCAGCTTAGTTCCAGGGGCCTGCAATGAGCAGTTCTTC	CASSLVPGACNEQFF	15	NA	TRBV7-9	TRBJ2-1	NA
TGCGCCAGCAGCTATAGCGGGAGTACCCACTACGAGCAGTACTTC	CASSYSGSTHYEQYF	15	NA	TRBV5-1	TRBJ2-7	TRBD2
TGTGCCAGCAGCCAAGTTGGGGGGGGCACTGAAGCTTTCTTT	CASSQVGGGTEAFF	14	NA	TRBV14	TRBJ1-1	NA
TGTGCCTGGGGTGTTGGATGGGACAATGAGCAGTTCTTC	CAWGVGWDNEQFF	13	NA	TRBV30	TRBJ2-1	NA
TGCGCCAGCAGCCAAGACTGGGGAGTGGAGCAGTTCTTC	CASSQDWGVEQFF	13	NA	TRBV7-9	TRBJ2-1	NA
TGTGCCTGGAGTCCACCCCGTGGCCCATTAGGGAATCAGCCCCAGCATTTT	CAWSPPRGPLGNQPQHF	17	few	TRBV30	TRBJ1-5	NA
TGTGCCAGCAGCCCACCCAGGTCCCCGGGGGGAGAGACCCAGTACTTC	CASSPPRSPGGETQYF	16	NA	TRBV11-2	TRBJ2-5	TRBD2
TGCAGCGTTGAGGCAGGGGATACGCAGTATTTT	CSVEAGDTQYF	11	once	TRBV29-1	TRBJ2-3	NA
TGCGCCAGCACCCCCGGGGCAGTTACAGATACGCAGTATTTT	CASTPGAVTDTQYF	14	NA	TRBV10-2	TRBJ2-3	NA
TGTGCCACTCTAGCCGGGACAGGGGCTGAAGCTTTCTTT	CATLAGTGAEAFF	13	NA	TRBV7-9	TRBJ1-1	TRBD1
TGCGCCAGCAGCTTGGTTCTAGCGGGAGATTGGAGCTACAATGAGCAGTTCTTC	CASSLVLAGDWSYNEQFF	18	NA	TRBV5-1	TRBJ2-1	TRBD2
TGCGCCAGCAGCTTGGTGGGGACGGGGGGCTTGAACACTGAAGCTTTCTTT	CASSLVGTGGLNTEAFF	17	few	TRBV5-1	TRBJ1-1	NA
TGTGCCAGCATAGGCTCCGTCCACTATGGCTACACCTTC	CASIGSVHYGYTF	13	NA	TRBV28	TRBJ1-2	NA
TGTGCCAGCAGCAAAGCCACGGGCAGCCATGAAGCTTTCTTT	CASSKATGSHEAFF	14	NA	TRBV21-1	TRBJ1-1	NA
TGTGCCAGCAGCGGGACAGGGTTCGATCAGCCCCAGCATTTT	CASSGTGFDQPQHF	14	few	TRBV6-6	TRBJ1-5	TRBD1
TGTGCCAGCAGCCCCTGGGGGGAGGGCCTCGAAGATACGCAGTATTTT	CASSPWGEGLEDTQYF	16	NA	TRBV7-9	TRBJ2-3	TRBD2
TGTGCCAGCAGTCCGGGACTTAGCACAGATACGCAGTATTTT	CASSPGLSTDTQYF	14	many	TRBV6-4	TRBJ2-3	NA
TGCAGCGTTGTGTTCGGGGCCACCAGGGAGACCCAGTACTTC	CSVVFGATRETQYF	14	NA	TRBV29-1	TRBJ2-5	NA
TGTGCCAGCAGTACACCTGGGACAGTCTACGAGCAGTACTTC	CASSTPGTVYEQYF	14	NA	TRBV27	TRBJ2-7	TRBD1
TGTGCCAGCAGTCAGGGAGGGAGAGCGAACACTGAAGCTTTCTTT	CASSQGGRANTEAFF	15	NA	TRBV6-5	TRBJ1-1	NA
TGCGCCAGCAGCCAAGATCTAATTTCGGGACAGGGCTGGGGTAACTATGGCTACACCTTC	CASSQDLISGQGWGNYGYTF	20	NA	TRBV4-1	TRBJ1-2	TRBD1
TGTGCCAGCAGCTCTACACAGGGGGCGCGGGCTAACTATGGCTACACCTTC	CASSSTQGARANYGYTF	17	few	TRBV7-2	TRBJ1-2	TRBD1
TGCGCCAGCAGCTTGGTCCTAGCGGAGTACCAAGAGACCCAGTACTTC	CASSLVLAEYQETQYF	16	NA	TRBV5-1	TRBJ2-5	TRBD2
TGTGCCAGCAGTCCCCGGCAGGGGCCTAATCAGCCCCAGCATTTT	CASSPRQGPNQPQHF	15	once	TRBV6-5	TRBJ1-5	NA
TGCGCCAGCAGCCAAGATGGGGCGCGGAATACTAACTACGAGCAGTACTTC	CASSQDGARNTNYEQYF	17	NA	TRBV4-3	TRBJ2-7	NA
TGTGCCAGCAGTGTGAGCAAGGACATCTCTCACAATCAGCCCCAGCATTTT	CASSVSKDISHNQPQHF	17	NA	TRBV2	TRBJ1-5	NA
TGTGCCAGCAGTGTTCTTAGCGGGAGTGGAGATACGCAGTATTTT	CASSVLSGSGDTQYF	15	NA	TRBV6-1	TRBJ2-3	TRBD2
TGTGCCAGCAGCCAAGATCTACTAGCGGGAGTGGGCGAGCAGTACTTC	CASSQDLLAGVGEQYF	16	once	TRBV14	TRBJ2-7	TRBD2
TGTGCCAGCAGCTTGCCTTTGGGATACGAGCAGTACTTC	CASSLPLGYEQYF	13	many	TRBV7-9	TRBJ2-7	NA
TGTGCTAGCAGCTTAGGGGACCAAGAGACCCAGTACTTC	CASSLGDQETQYF	13	NA	TRBV7-7	TRBJ2-5	NA